Here is one T cell receptor (beta chain) with its context. The data were produced by immunoSEQ multiplex PCR, yet TCRdb's version contains in-frame clones alone and is incomplete. The sample carries fewer than 350,000 clones, 88% recorded once. This specimen belongs to a study of cytomegalovirus exposure and HLA in healthy donors. The V gene's germline CDR1 is LNHDA and CDR2 SQIVND (reference sequence). V was shortened by 9 bases and J by 2 bases, with 12 bases between the two germline ends. The CDR3 spans 13 residues. V gene TRBV19 combines with J gene TRBJ2-3, with D possibly matching TRBD1 (6 bases). This TCR came from a woman aged 18-29 years in good health and CMV-seronegative. Specimen: PBMCs. CDR3 loop: CASGDKSTDTQYF. The CDR3 DNA follows: TGTGCCAGCGGGGACAAATCCACAGATACGCAGTATTTT.